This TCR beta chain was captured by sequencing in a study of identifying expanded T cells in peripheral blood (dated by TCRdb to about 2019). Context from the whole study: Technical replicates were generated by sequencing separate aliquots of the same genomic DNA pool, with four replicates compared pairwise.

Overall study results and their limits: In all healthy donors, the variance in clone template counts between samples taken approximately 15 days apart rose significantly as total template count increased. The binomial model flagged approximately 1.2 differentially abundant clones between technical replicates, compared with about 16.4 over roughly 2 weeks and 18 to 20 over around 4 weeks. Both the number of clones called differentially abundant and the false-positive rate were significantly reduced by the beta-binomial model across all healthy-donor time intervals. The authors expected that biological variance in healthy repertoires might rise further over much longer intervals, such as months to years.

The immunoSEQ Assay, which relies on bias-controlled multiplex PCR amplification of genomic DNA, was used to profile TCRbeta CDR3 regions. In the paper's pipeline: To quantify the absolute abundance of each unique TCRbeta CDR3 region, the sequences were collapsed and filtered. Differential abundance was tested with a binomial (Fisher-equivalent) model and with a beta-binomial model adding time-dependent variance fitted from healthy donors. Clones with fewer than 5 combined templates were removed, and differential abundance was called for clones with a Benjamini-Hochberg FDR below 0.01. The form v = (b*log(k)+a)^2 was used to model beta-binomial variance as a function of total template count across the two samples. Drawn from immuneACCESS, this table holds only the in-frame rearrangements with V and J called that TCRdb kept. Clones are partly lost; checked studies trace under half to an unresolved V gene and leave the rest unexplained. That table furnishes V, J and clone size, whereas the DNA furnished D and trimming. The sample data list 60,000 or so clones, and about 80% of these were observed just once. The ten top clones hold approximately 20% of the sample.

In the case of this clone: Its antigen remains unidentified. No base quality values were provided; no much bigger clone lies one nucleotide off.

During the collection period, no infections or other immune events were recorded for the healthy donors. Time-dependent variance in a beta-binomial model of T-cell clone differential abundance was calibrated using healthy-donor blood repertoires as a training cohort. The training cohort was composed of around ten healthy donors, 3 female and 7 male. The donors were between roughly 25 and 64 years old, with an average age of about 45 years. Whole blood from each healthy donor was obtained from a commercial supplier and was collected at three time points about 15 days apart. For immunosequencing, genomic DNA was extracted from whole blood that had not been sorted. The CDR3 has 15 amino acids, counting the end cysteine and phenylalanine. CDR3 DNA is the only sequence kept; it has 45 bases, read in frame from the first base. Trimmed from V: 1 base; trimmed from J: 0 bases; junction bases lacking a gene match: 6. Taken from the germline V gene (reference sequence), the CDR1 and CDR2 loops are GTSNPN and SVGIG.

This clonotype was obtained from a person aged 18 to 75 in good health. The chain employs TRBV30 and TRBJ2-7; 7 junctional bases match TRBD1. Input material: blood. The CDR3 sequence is CAWSEGASSSYEQYF. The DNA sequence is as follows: TGTGCCTGGAGTGAGGGGGCCTCCAGCTCCTACGAGCAGTACTTC.